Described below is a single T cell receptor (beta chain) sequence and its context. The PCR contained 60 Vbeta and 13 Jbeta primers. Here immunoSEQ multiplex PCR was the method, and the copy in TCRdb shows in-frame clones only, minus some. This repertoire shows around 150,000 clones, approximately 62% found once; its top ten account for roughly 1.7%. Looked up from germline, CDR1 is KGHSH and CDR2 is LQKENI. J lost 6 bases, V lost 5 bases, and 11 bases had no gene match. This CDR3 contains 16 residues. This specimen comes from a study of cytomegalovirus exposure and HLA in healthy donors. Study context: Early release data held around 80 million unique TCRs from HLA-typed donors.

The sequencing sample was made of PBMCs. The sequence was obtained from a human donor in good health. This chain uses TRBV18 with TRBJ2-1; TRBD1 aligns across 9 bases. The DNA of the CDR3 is TGTGCCAGCTCATATTCGGGACAGGGTCTTATCAATGAGCAGTTCTTC. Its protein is CASSYSGQGLINEQFF.